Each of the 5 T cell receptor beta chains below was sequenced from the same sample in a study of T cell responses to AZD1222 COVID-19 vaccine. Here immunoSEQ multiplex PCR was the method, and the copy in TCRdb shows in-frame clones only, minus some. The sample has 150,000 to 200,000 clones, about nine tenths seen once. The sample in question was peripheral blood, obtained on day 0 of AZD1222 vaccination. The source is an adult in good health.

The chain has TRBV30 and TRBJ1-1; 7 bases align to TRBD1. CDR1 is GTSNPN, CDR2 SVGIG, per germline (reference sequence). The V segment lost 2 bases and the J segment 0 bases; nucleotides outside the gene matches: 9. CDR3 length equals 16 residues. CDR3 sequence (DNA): TGTGCCTGGAGTATACAGGGGACGGGGTTGAACACTGAAGCTTTCTTT. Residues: CAWSIQGTGLNTEAFF.

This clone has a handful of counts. In DNA form, the CDR3 reads TGTGCCAGCACCGCTAGGGGACACTCACCCCTCCACTTT. It is translated as CASTARGHSPLHF. V is TRBV25-1 and J is TRBJ1-6; a weak D match, TRBD1 (6 bases). CDR1 is MGHDK and CDR2 is SYGVNS in the germline V gene. Trimming removed 7 bases at V and 10 bases at J, with 14 bases between. The CDR3 loop spans 13 amino acids.

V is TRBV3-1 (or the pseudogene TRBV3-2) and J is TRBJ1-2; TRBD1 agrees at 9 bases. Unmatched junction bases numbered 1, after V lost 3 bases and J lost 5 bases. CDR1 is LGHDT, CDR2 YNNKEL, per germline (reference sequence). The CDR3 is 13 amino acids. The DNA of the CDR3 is TGTGCCAGCAGCCACGGACAGGGGTATGGCTACACCTTC. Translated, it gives CASSHGQGYGYTF.

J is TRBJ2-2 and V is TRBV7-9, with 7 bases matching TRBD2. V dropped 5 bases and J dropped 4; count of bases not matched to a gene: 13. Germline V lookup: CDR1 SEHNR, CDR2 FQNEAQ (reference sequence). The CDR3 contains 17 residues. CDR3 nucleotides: TGTGCCAGCAGCCCCCCAGGTGGGACTACACTCACCGGGGAGCTGTTTTTT. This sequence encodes CASSPPGGTTLTGELFF.

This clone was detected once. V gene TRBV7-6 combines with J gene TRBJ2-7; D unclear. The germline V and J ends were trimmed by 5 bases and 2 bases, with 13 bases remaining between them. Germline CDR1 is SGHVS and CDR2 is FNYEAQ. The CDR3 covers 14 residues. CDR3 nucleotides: TGTGCCAGCAGCCCCCTCGCGTACCCCTACGAGCAGTACTTC. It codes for CASSPLAYPYEQYF.